The entry below gives a single T cell receptor beta chain sequence along with its context. Its specific antigen is unknown. Base qualities are not provided; no much larger clone lies one nucleotide away. The library was made by the immunoSEQ multiplex PCR assay. Sourced from immuneACCESS, this table was stored by TCRdb with only in-frame sequences that have V and J called. A share of the clones is absent; for the studies checked, an unresolved V gene accounts for under half, and the remainder has no known explanation. Recorded for this sample are almost 550,000 clones; approximately 80% of them occurred a single time. In total, the top ten clones hold roughly 0.013% of the sample. The data belong to a study of shared T cell receptors in the human thymus (dated by TCRdb to 2020 to 2023). Regarding the complete study: The study investigated the way shared, self-reactive T-cell receptor alpha chains are produced in the human thymus.

The same data also contributed to another study, on human thymus T cells. The second publication reports: Immunologically healthy infants undergoing open corrective cardiac surgery for congenital heart defects in Finland were used as donors. Thymus tissue was obtained as surgical resects removed during corrective cardiac surgery. V and J gene segment usage appeared biased in both thymic and peripheral blood repertoires. The related research reported highly overlapping thymic TCR repertoires among unrelated individuals. The study used under 10 infant thymus samples plus four related peripheral blood samples to characterize TCR alpha and beta repertoires. The infant donors were roughly 6 to 250 days old, and the cohort included roughly six males and a couple of females. Thymocytes were mechanically released from the tissue and were stored as pellets of 10-30 million cells at -70 degrees C. A QIAsymphony instrument was used to extract genomic DNA from frozen cell pellets. TCRB and TCRAD loci were amplified from a standardized quantity of quality-controlled genomic DNA using the immunoSEQ multiplex PCR assay. The amplicons spanned the V(D)J region and were long enough to cover the CDR3 and allow V and J genes to be identified. Amplicon sequencing was performed on an Illumina platform through the commercial immunoSEQ service. Corrections for primer bias and sequencing errors followed previously described methods, while TCRAD and TCRB definitions were based on the IMGT database. Repertoires were analysed with immunoSEQ Analyzer 3.0 and VDJTools, covering basic statistics, V/J segment usage, diversity estimates, rarefaction and pairwise overlap. To estimate diversity, the Chao1, ChaoE, Efron-Thisted, Shannon and inverse Simpson indices were applied, and diversity was also estimated on datasets down-sampled to the smallest sample. Repertoire overlap used strict matching of CDR3 nucleotide sequence, V gene and J gene, with Jaccard-based multidimensional scaling clustering. On average, approximately 790,000 unique TCRB clonotypes were obtained from thymus samples, compared with 70,000 to 90,000 from blood samples.

This TCR came from a boy younger than two with a congenital heart defect. Donor details come from another sample of the same person, matched by shared clones. The sample consisted of thymocytes.

The DNA is as follows: TGTGCCAGCAGCTCCGGGACTAGCGGGAGGGCACCGAACACCGGGGAGCTGTTTTTT. This codes for CASSSGTSGRAPNTGELFF. The rearranged segments are TRBV7-3 and TRBJ2-2; 16 middle bases align to TRBD2. The CDR1 and CDR2 encoded by the germline V gene are SGHTA and FQGTGA. The CDR3 goes from the cysteine to the phenylalanine over 19 residues. The read is trimmed to its CDR3 DNA, 57 bases read in frame from base 1. The germline V and J ends show losses of 4 bases and 0 bases respectively, and no gene match explains 5 bases of the junction.